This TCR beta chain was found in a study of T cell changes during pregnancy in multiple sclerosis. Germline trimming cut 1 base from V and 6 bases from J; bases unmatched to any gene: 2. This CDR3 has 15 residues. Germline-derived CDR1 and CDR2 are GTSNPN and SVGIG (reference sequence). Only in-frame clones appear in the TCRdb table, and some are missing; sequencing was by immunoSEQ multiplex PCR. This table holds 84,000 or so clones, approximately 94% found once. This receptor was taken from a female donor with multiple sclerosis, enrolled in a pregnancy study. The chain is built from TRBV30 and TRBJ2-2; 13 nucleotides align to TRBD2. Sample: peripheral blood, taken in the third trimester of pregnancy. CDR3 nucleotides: TGTGCCTGGAGTGGGACTAGCGGGAGCGCCGGGGAGCTGTTTTTT. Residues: CAWSGTSGSAGELFF.